These 7 T cell receptor beta chains came from one sample sequenced in a study of T cell clones after liver transplantation (dated by TCRdb to the late 2010s). Library generation was performed with the immunoSEQ multiplex PCR assay. Not all clones reach the TCRdb copy of this immuneACCESS table, which keeps in-frame sequences only. Checked studies attribute under half of the gap to unresolved V genes and leave the rest unexplained. Here the sample has tens of thousands of clones; nearly 95% occur a single time. The ten largest clones capture approximately 1% of the sample. This specimen consisted of CD4+ T cells from blood, obtained about 25 months after liver transplant. Source of these receptors: a human patient who received a liver transplant. After a transplant, some T cells may be of graft donor origin.

In DNA form, the CDR3 reads TGTGCCAGCAGCTTGGGGGAAAATGAGCAGTTCTTC. Translated, it gives CASSLGENEQFF. The J gene is TRBJ2-1, the V gene TRBV5-6; D is uncertain. Germline CDR1 SGHDT, CDR2 YYEEEE. CDR3 length: 12 amino acids. The V and J ends lost 0 bases and 7 bases respectively, with 5 bases between them.

This clone appeared a single time. The chain uses TRBV9 and TRBJ2-1, with 10 positions matching TRBD2. The CDR3 is 15 amino acids. Germline V gene lookup returns CDR1 SGDLS and CDR2 YYNGEE. V trimming: 0 bases; J trimming: 9 bases; junction bases outside the gene matches: 6. The CDR3, as DNA: TGTGCCAGCAGCGTAGACAGCGGGAGGGCTGGTGAGCAGTTCTTC. Encoded protein: CASSVDSGRAGEQFF.

V usage is TRBV28 and J usage is TRBJ2-1; the D is unclear. CDR3 length: 13 amino acids. V dropped 2 bases and J dropped 1 base, with 3 bases sitting between them. From germline, CDR1 is MDHEN and CDR2 SYDVKM. CDR3 bases: TGTGCCAGCAGTTTAATATCCTACAATGAGCAGTTCTTC. Encoded protein: CASSLISYNEQFF.

For the CDR3, the DNA is TGTGCCAGCAGCGTAGGATTGGGGGTAGGGGGCACTGAAGCTTTCTTT. Encoded protein: CASSVGLGVGGTEAFF. The chain has TRBV9 and TRBJ1-1; tentatively, D is TRBD1 (6 bases). The CDR3 extends over 16 amino acids. Germline V lookup: CDR1 SGDLS, CDR2 YYNGEE. The V gene lost 0 bases and the J gene lost 4 bases, with 16 bases spanning the gap.

The CDR3 sequence is CASGSPAGDFYEQYF. CDR3 in DNA: TGTGCCAGCGGAAGCCCTGCGGGAGACTTCTACGAGCAGTACTTC. This sequence joins TRBV5-4 and TRBJ2-7; 7 bases map to TRBD2. The ends lost 7 bases at V and 3 bases at J; junction bases unmatched: 13. The CDR3 covers 15 residues. Germline V gene sequence: CDR1 SGHNT, CDR2 YYREEE (reference sequence). The full variable domain, with the rest looked up from reference TRBV5-4 and TRBJ2-7, is ETGVTQSPTHLIKTRGQQVTLRCSSQSGHNTVSWYQQALGQGPQFIFQYYREEENGRGNFPPRFSGLQFPNYSSELNVNALELDDSALYLCASGSPAGDFYEQYFGPGTRLTVT.

The rearrangement uses TRBV5-6 and TRBJ2-7, with D tentatively TRBD1 (6 bases). V lost 6 bases, J lost 4 bases, and 20 bases lay in between. The CDR3 length is 15 residues. Germline CDR1 reads SGHDT; CDR2 reads YYEEEE. CDR3 DNA sequence: TGTGCCAGCACATTAAGGGGGACCTCCGGGTACGAGCAGTACTTC. It yields the protein CASTLRGTSGYEQYF.

This rearrangement joins TRBV29-1 to TRBJ2-1; 8 bases agree with TRBD2. The CDR3 runs 15 residues. Germline CDR1 SQVTM, CDR2 ANQGSEA. V lost 4 bases and J lost 0; bases outside the gene matches: 5. The CDR3 sequence is CSVAAAGGSYNEQFF. As DNA, the CDR3 is TGCAGCGTTGCCGCCGCGGGAGGCTCCTACAATGAGCAGTTCTTC.